The clone carrying this T cell receptor beta chain was observed many times. What it binds is unknown. These data originate in a study of metastatic and nonmetastatic thyroid tumors. Study information: Samples came from malignant and benign thyroid patients, and repertoires were compared across blood and tumor or nodule tissue.

Findings of the study overall: When malignant thyroid tumors were compared with benign nodules, TCR beta diversity was reportedly significantly higher in the malignant tumors. This held in both blood and tumor samples.

The V end lost 5 bases, the J end lost 2 bases, and 7 bases lay between the germline ends. The CDR3 length is 12 residues. Germline V CDR1 and CDR2: SGHNT, YENEEA. As handled by the study authors: Built for papillary thyroid cancer, a distant-metastasis classifier drew on CDR3 differences across clinicopathological groups. TCRdb reprocessed the PCR reads via MiXCR. TCRdb, not the authors, supplied the V and J calls. The sample gives approximately 29,000 clones, around 30% of which show up once; more than 25% is in the top ten. Every patient was untreated before thyroid surgery. This clonotype was sampled from a female donor with papillary thyroid cancer or a benign thyroid nodule (not recorded which). Some clones in this sample may be carry-over from other donors' samples. The rearrangement links TRBV11-3 to TRBJ2-7, with D maybe TRBD1 (6 bases). Sequences were obtained from blood. The CDR3 protein is CASSQGTYEQYF. The CDR3 bases are TGTGCCAGCAGCCAGGGGACCTACGAGCAGTACTTC.